Shown below are 22 T cell receptor beta chains from a single sample sequenced in a study of T cell responses to AZD1222 COVID-19 vaccine. Sequenced by immunoSEQ multiplex PCR; TCRdb stores in-frame clones only, minus some. The table includes 70,000 or so clones, over 65% detected once. The sequences come from peripheral blood, collected 28 days after the second AZD1222 dose. The receptor set was obtained from an adult who received the AZD1222 COVID-19 vaccine.

The chain couples TRBV14 to TRBJ2-2, with TRBD1 identical over 7 bases. The CDR3 covers 16 residues. The junction had 12 bases not matched to a gene; V was cut back by 4 bases and J by 7 bases. Germline CDR1 is SGHDN and CDR2 is FVKESK. The CDR3 bases are TGTGCCAGCAGCCCCTCCCGGGACAGCCTCGTCGGGGAGCTGTTTTTT. The encoded protein is CASSPSRDSLVGELFF. Filled out from reference TRBV14 and TRBJ2-2, the complete variable domain reads EAGVTQFPSHSVIEKGQTVTLRCDPISGHDNLYWYRRVMGKEIKFLLHFVKESKQDESGMPNNRFLAERTGGTYSTLKVQPAELEDSGVYFCASSPSRDSLVGELFFGEGSRLTVL.

V and J are TRBV24-1 and TRBJ2-1; 7 positions match TRBD2. The germline CDR1 and CDR2 sequences are KGHDR and SFDVKD. The CDR3 spans 13 residues. V was pared by 4 bases and J by 9 bases, with 5 bases of the junction left unmatched. The CDR3 is CATSERTRVEQFF. The CDR3 DNA reads as TGTGCCACCAGTGAACGGACTAGAGTTGAGCAGTTCTTC.

CDR3 in DNA: TGTGCCAGCAGTATCCCAGGTGGCTACACCTTC. Its translation is CASSIPGGYTF. The chain carries TRBV5-8 and TRBJ1-2; D gene unclear. V was pared by 5 bases and J by 7 bases, with 9 bases between. Germline assignment: CDR1 SGHTS and CDR2 YDEGEE. This CDR3 spans 11 amino acids.

The rearrangement links TRBV14 to TRBJ2-7; no clear D gene. The germline V gene has CDR1 SGHDN and CDR2 FVKESK. There are 15 residues in the CDR3. The V and J ends lost 0 bases and 3 bases respectively, with 12 bases between them. The CDR3 nucleotides are TGTGCCAGCAGCCAAGAGGTGGTTTCGGGCTACGAGCAGTACTTC. As protein: CASSQEVVSGYEQYF.

The chain has TRBV5-1 and TRBJ1-4, with D possibly TRBD1 on 5 matching bases. The germline V and J ends were trimmed by 0 bases and 2 bases, with 14 bases remaining between them. Germline assignment: CDR1 SGHRS and CDR2 YFSETQ. CDR3 length equals 17 residues. The CDR3 spells CASSLGGGSPTNEKLFF. DNA for the CDR3: TGCGCCAGCAGCTTGGGTGGGGGAAGTCCGACTAATGAAAAACTGTTTTTT.

V and J are TRBV19 and TRBJ1-2, with 9 positions matching TRBD1. The V gene's germline CDR1 is LNHDA and CDR2 SQIVND (reference sequence). Losses at the gene ends were 6 bases for V and 4 bases for J; bases not matched to a gene: 9. The length of the CDR3 is 15 residues. CDR3 nucleotide sequence: TGTGCCAGTAGCAGGAGGACAGGGGAAGGCTATGGCTACACCTTC. It codes for CASSRRTGEGYGYTF.

This chain uses TRBV28 with TRBJ1-2; TRBD1 is a possible D gene (5 bases). The CDR3 is 13 residues long. The germline CDR1 and CDR2 sequences are MDHEN and SYDVKM. Trimming took off 6 bases at V and 4 bases at J, with 12 bases between the two ends. The CDR3 reads CASSLGGSYGYTF. CDR3 nucleotide sequence: TGTGCCAGCAGCTTGGGGGGGAGCTATGGCTACACCTTC.

This clone has a single count. The chain uses TRBV5-5 and TRBJ1-4; 12 bases match TRBD1. CDR1 and CDR2 from the germline V gene are SGHKS and YYEKEE (reference sequence). V dropped 4 bases and J dropped 4; count of bases not matched to a gene: 14. CDR3 length: 19 amino acids. As DNA, the CDR3 is TGTGCCAGCAGCGATCCGGGACAGGGGGCGCGAGTCGGTAATGAAAAACTGTTTTTT. It translates to CASSDPGQGARVGNEKLFF.

The chain joins TRBV10-3 to TRBJ1-6; no firm D call. V shed 7 bases and J shed 5 bases, with 15 bases lying between them. The CDR3 has 15 residues. Germline loops: CDR1 ENHRY, CDR2 SYGVKD. In DNA form, the CDR3 reads TGTGCCATCACTCCGGGCGCTGGGGATAATTCACCCCTCCACTTT. Its protein is CAITPGAGDNSPLHF.

The chain is built from TRBV20-1 and TRBJ1-2; 10 bases align to TRBD1. Germline V lookup: CDR1 DFQATT, CDR2 SNEGSKA (reference sequence). V was clipped by 3 bases and J by 6 bases; unmatched bases: 10. This CDR3 region has 15 residues. The CDR3, as DNA: TGCAGTGCTAGTAATGCGGGACAGGGGAGGAATGGCTACACCTTC. Its translation: CSASNAGQGRNGYTF.

The chain couples TRBV10-2 to TRBJ2-2; 12 positions agree with TRBD2. The CDR3 consists of 18 residues. V lost 5 bases and J lost 0; bases outside the gene matches: 7. Germline CDR1 WSHSY, CDR2 SAAADI. This chain's CDR3 is CASSSASGGGTNTGELFF. CDR3 DNA sequence: TGCGCCAGCAGTTCGGCTAGCGGGGGGGGGACGAACACCGGGGAGCTGTTTTTT.

J is TRBJ1-6 and V is TRBV27; D is possibly TRBD1 (5 bases). V was clipped by 4 bases and J by 8 bases, with 12 bases between them. This CDR3 spans 14 amino acids. Germline values: CDR1 MNHEY, CDR2 SMNVEV (reference sequence). The DNA for the CDR3 is TGTGCCAGCAGTTCTCGGGACGGCCATTCACCCCTCCACTTT. As protein: CASSSRDGHSPLHF.

V gene TRBV5-1 combines with J gene TRBJ2-1; TRBD2 matches 7 bases. Germline V gene data show CDR1 as SGHRS and CDR2 as YFSETQ. This CDR3 is built from 15 residues. Unmatched junction bases numbered 5, after V lost 4 bases and J lost 1 base. The CDR3 region has the DNA TGCGCCAGCAGCCGCGGACTAGAATCCTACAATGAGCAGTTCTTC. It codes for CASSRGLESYNEQFF.

This chain connects TRBV19 to TRBJ1-5, with TRBD1 as a possible D gene (6 bases). The CDR3 sequence is 13 residues long. Trimming cost V 10 bases and J 3 bases, with 13 bases left between them. Germline V CDR1 and CDR2: LNHDA, SQIVND (reference sequence). The CDR3 DNA follows: TGTGCCAAGGGCAGGGGAGACAATCAGCCCCAGCATTTT. This sequence encodes CAKGRGDNQPQHF.

The chain links TRBV6-1 to TRBJ1-6, with 10 bases fitting TRBD1. The CDR3 consists of 14 residues. Looked up from germline, CDR1 is MNHNS and CDR2 is SASEGT. The junction had 2 bases not matched to a gene; V was cut back by 5 bases and J by 7 bases. The CDR3 DNA is TGTGCCAGCAGTCTGACAGGGGGCAATTCACCCCTCCACTTT. Translated, it gives CASSLTGGNSPLHF.

The rearrangement joins TRBV5-8 to TRBJ1-5; 9 nucleotides match TRBD1. Trimming at V came to 5 bases and at J to 4 bases, leaving 10 bases not matched to a gene. CDR1 is SGHTS and CDR2 is YDEGEE in the germline V gene. This CDR3 region has 16 residues. As DNA, the CDR3 is TGTGCCAGCAGTTCCGGGACAGGGAGTGGTAATCAGCCCCAGCATTTT. The encoded protein is CASSSGTGSGNQPQHF.

The V call is TRBV5-5, the J call TRBJ2-2, with D uncertain. The CDR3 consists of 16 residues. CDR1 SGHKS and CDR2 YYEKEE come from the germline V gene (reference sequence). With 6 bases removed from V and 0 bases from J, the gap between germline ends came to 15 bases. The CDR3 sequence: CASTPFGQTNTGELFF. Written as DNA, the CDR3 is TGTGCCAGCACCCCATTTGGGCAGACGAACACCGGGGAGCTGTTTTTT.

In its sample, this clone was seen once. J is TRBJ1-2 and V is TRBV9; D gene uncertain. The CDR3 runs to 15 residues. V was shortened by 4 bases and J by 0 bases, with 13 bases between the two germline ends. Germline V gene sequence: CDR1 SGDLS, CDR2 YYNGEE. CDR3 nucleotide sequence: TGTGCCAGCAGCCCAAATAGGCCAACTAACTATGGCTACACCTTC. Residues: CASSPNRPTNYGYTF.

The chain recombines TRBV7-9 with TRBJ2-1; D gene uncertain. CDR1 and CDR2 (germline): SEHNR, FQNEAQ (reference sequence). Deletions cut 4 bases from V and 7 bases from J, with 11 bases between. There are 13 residues in the CDR3. The CDR3 spells CASSSTPANEQFF. Here the CDR3 DNA reads TGTGCCAGCAGCTCGACCCCAGCAAATGAGCAGTTCTTC.

J is TRBJ2-7 and V is TRBV7-8; D unclear. Germline CDR1 and CDR2: SGHVS and FQNEAQ. V was cut by 3 bases and J by 2 bases, with 8 bases left in between. The length of the CDR3 is 13 residues. The CDR3 sequence: CASSFLTPYEQYF. CDR3 bases: TGTGCCAGCAGCTTTCTTACCCCCTACGAGCAGTACTTC. The entire variable domain, with the rest obtained from reference TRBV7-8 and TRBJ2-7, is as follows: GAGVSQSPRYKVAKRGQDVALRCDPISGHVSLFWYQQALGQGPEFLTYFQNEAQLDKSGLPSDRFFAERPEGSVSTLKIQRTQQEDSAVYLCASSFLTPYEQYFGPGTRLTVT.

This clone was observed a single time. The genes are TRBV6-5 and TRBJ1-2, with 9 nucleotides matching TRBD1. Germline V lookup: CDR1 MNHEY, CDR2 SVGAGI. V lost 4 bases, J lost 6 bases, and 6 bases stayed unmatched. The CDR3 totals 14 residues. The CDR3 here is CASSSGQGYDGYTF. The CDR3 DNA is TGTGCCAGCAGTTCGGGACAGGGTTACGATGGCTACACCTTC.

This clone was seen a single time. The CDR3: CASSYDRETDTQYF. CDR3 coding DNA: TGTGCCAGCAGTTATGACAGAGAAACAGATACGCAGTATTTT. The V and J genes are TRBV6-5 and TRBJ2-3, with D perhaps TRBD1 (5 bases). Trimming removed 3 bases at V and 3 bases at J, with 10 bases between. The CDR3 spans 14 residues. Looked up from germline, CDR1 is MNHEY and CDR2 is SVGAGI.